These 20 T cell receptor beta chains share one sample of origin, sequenced in a study of blood T cells in healthy people across ages. Using a J-beta primer mix together with a sample-barcoded 5' primer, a second PCR was run for about 7 to 12 cycles. Each CDR3 protein gets one entry after TCRdb re-called the 5' RACE reads with MiXCR. The sample includes more than 800,000 distinct CDR3 sequences, 35% to 55% of them seen just once. Sample: blood. The receptors come from a woman aged 55-70 years in good health.

The chain links TRBV20-1 to TRBJ2-7, with TRBD2 matching 7 bases. This CDR3 contains 15 residues. Germline lookup yields CDR1 DFQATT and CDR2 SNEGSKA (reference sequence). The V gene end was trimmed by 3 bases and the J gene end by 4 bases; junction bases not matched to a gene: 12. The DNA of the CDR3 is TGCAGTGCTAGGCCGGGACGAGCGGGATTGTACGAGCAGTACTTC. This translates into CSARPGRAGLYEQYF.

This clonotype was detected only a few times. CDR3 sequence reads: CASSLTGAGYGYTF. In nucleotides, the CDR3 is TGCGCCAGCAGCTTGACAGGGGCCGGATATGGCTACACCTTC. The J gene is TRBJ1-2, the V gene TRBV5-1; 7 nucleotides line up with TRBD1. The CDR3 sequence is 14 residues long. J was trimmed by 5 bases and V by 1 base; bases with no gene match: 5. Germline V gene sequence: CDR1 SGHRS, CDR2 YFSETQ.

Comments on this clonotype: One junction end does not reproduce the germline sequence, and a read error may be involved. This sequence joins TRBV27 and TRBJ1-2, with D possibly TRBD1 on 5 matching bases. This CDR3 has 13 amino acids. Germline V gene data show CDR1 as MNHEY and CDR2 as SMNVEV (reference sequence). The DNA for the CDR3 is TGTGCCAGCAGCATCGGACGGGACTATGGCTGCACCTTC. Its protein product is CASSIGRDYGCTF.

The chain has TRBV5-1 and TRBJ1-4; possibly TRBD1 for D (6 bases). V was clipped by 0 bases and J by 8 bases, with 8 bases between them. CDR3 size: 13 residues. Per the germline V gene, CDR1 is SGHRS and CDR2 is YFSETQ. In nucleotides, the CDR3 is TGCGCCAGCAGCTTGGGGGGGCGAGAAAAACTGTTTTTT. This encodes CASSLGGREKLFF.

The chain is built from TRBV6-5 and TRBJ2-7; D ambiguous. The CDR3 contains 14 residues. The germline V gene encodes CDR1 MNHEY and CDR2 SVGAGI. V was shortened by 0 bases and J by 3 bases, with 9 bases between the two germline ends. The CDR3 DNA sequence: TGTGCCAGCAGTTACTCGAGGACCTTCTACGAGCAGTACTTC. Its translation is CASSYSRTFYEQYF.

This clonotype was seen more than once but under ten times. The chain links TRBV10-3 to TRBJ2-1; 12 nucleotides match TRBD2. CDR1 is ENHRY, CDR2 SYGVKD, per germline. After removal of 6 bases from V and 4 bases from J, the junction contained 4 bases not matched to a gene. The CDR3 spans 15 residues. CDR3 region: CAIRGTSGPYNEQFF. Written as DNA, the CDR3 is TGTGCCATCAGGGGGACTAGCGGGCCGTACAATGAGCAGTTCTTC.

Ten or more counts support this clonotype. DNA of the CDR3: TGCAGCGTTGATGGACGGGAATCTCCCTACGAGCAGTACTTC. This sequence encodes CSVDGRESPYEQYF. The V call is TRBV29-1, the J call TRBJ2-7; a possible D gene is TRBD2 (5 bases). Deletions cut 3 bases from V and 2 bases from J, with 14 bases between. CDR1 and CDR2 (germline): SQVTM, ANQGSEA. This CDR3 spans 14 amino acids.

This clonotype was detected only a few times. The rearrangement uses TRBV5-1 and TRBJ2-3; 12 positions agree with TRBD2. The J segment lost 4 bases and the V segment lost 0 bases, leaving 9 bases of the junction unmatched. CDR1 is SGHRS and CDR2 is YFSETQ in the germline V gene. The CDR3 has 18 residues. CDR3 in DNA: TGCGCCAGCAGCTTGGTTCCTAGCGGGAGGGCCAACGCAGATACGCAGTATTTT. Its translation: CASSLVPSGRANADTQYF.

The chain carries TRBV27 and TRBJ2-5; 10 bases fit TRBD2. From germline, CDR1 is MNHEY and CDR2 SMNVEV (reference sequence). The CDR3 has 15 amino acids. The junction had 12 bases not matched to a gene; V was cut back by 3 bases and J by 11 bases. The CDR3 nucleotides are TGTGCCAGCAGTTTTCGGGCTAGCGGGAGAGATGAGCAGTACTTC. Translating gives CASSFRASGRDEQYF.

The chain combines TRBV10-3 with TRBJ2-4, with 11 bases aligning to TRBD2. The J call may be in error: the DNA end matches TRBJ2-7 better. This CDR3 is 16 amino acids long. CDR1 ENHRY and CDR2 SYGVKD come from the germline V gene. CDR3 protein: CAISERLAGMFYEQYF. The CDR3 DNA sequence: TGTGCCATCAGTGAAAGACTAGCGGGAATGTTCTACGAGCAGTACTTC.

This clonotype came up many times. The J gene is TRBJ2-5, the V gene TRBV6-5, with 15 bases identical to TRBD2. The CDR3 is 16 residues long. V was pared by 5 bases and J by 3 bases, with 4 bases of the junction left unmatched. Germline V lookup: CDR1 MNHEY, CDR2 SVGAGI. The CDR3 spells CASSRGLAGGKETQYF. CDR3 nucleotide sequence: TGTGCCAGCAGTCGGGGACTAGCGGGAGGAAAAGAGACCCAGTACTTC.

In this sample, this clonotype turned up a few times. V gene TRBV4-2 combines with J gene TRBJ2-1; D is perhaps TRBD2 (7 bases). The CDR3 runs 14 residues. Germline CDR1 is LGHNA and CDR2 is YNFKEQ. The germline V and J ends were trimmed by 4 bases and 5 bases, with 12 bases remaining between them. CDR3 region: CASSRGGRNNEQFF. In DNA, the CDR3 is TGTGCCAGCAGCCGGGGGGGGCGGAACAATGAGCAGTTCTTC.

The chain links TRBV25-1 to TRBJ2-1; TRBD2 matches at 8 bases. The CDR3 length is 15 residues. The germline gives CDR1 MGHDK, CDR2 SYGVNS. Trimming at V came to 3 bases and at J to 5 bases, leaving 6 bases not matched to a gene. CDR3: CASSEPERENNEQFF. The DNA for the CDR3 is TGTGCCAGCAGTGAGCCCGAGCGGGAGAACAATGAGCAGTTCTTC.

This clonotype was observed a handful of times. The chain links TRBV27 to TRBJ2-1, with 7 bases lining up with TRBD2. CDR1 and CDR2 from the germline V gene are MNHEY and SMNVEV (reference sequence). CDR3 size: 15 residues. V was clipped by 5 bases and J by 2 bases; unmatched bases: 6. CDR3 sequence reads: CASSLAETAYNEQFF. The CDR3 nucleotides are TGTGCCAGCAGTCTAGCGGAGACGGCCTACAATGAGCAGTTCTTC.

Comments on this clonotype: Just one base apart from a much larger clone, this may be a read error. The chain couples TRBV12-3 or TRBV12-4 to TRBJ2-7; TRBD2 matches 9 bases. The CDR3 spans 14 residues. J was trimmed by 6 bases and V by 6 bases; bases with no gene match: 9. CDR3 sequence: CASSLIAGACEQYF. The DNA for the CDR3 is TGTGCCAGCAGCCTCATAGCGGGAGCCTGCGAGCAGTACTTC.

The J gene is TRBJ2-5, the V gene TRBV20-1; 7 positions agree with TRBD2. CDR1 is DFQATT and CDR2 is SNEGSKA in the germline V gene (reference sequence). With V trimmed by 1 base and J by 1 base, 6 bases remained unmatched. This CDR3 spans 15 amino acids. This chain's CDR3 is CSARGGSGAQETQYF. DNA for the CDR3: TGCAGTGCTAGAGGGGGAAGCGGGGCCCAAGAGACCCAGTACTTC.

V is TRBV6-5 and J is TRBJ1-1, with D possibly being TRBD1 (6 bases). Germline V CDR1 and CDR2: MNHEY, SVGAGI. Trimming took 4 bases from V and 0 from J, leaving 15 bases between them. The length of the CDR3 is 16 residues. This CDR3 reads CASSFRGAGVNTEAFF. Here the CDR3 DNA reads TGTGCCAGCAGTTTCAGGGGAGCTGGGGTGAACACTGAAGCTTTCTTT.

CDR3 bases: TGTGCCAGCAGCTGGGTAGCACCAGATACGCAGTATTTT. Translating gives CASSWVAPDTQYF. The chain joins TRBV11-2 to TRBJ2-3; D uncertain. The CDR3 is 13 residues long. Germline values: CDR1 SGHAT, CDR2 FQNNGV. The ends were cut back, 4 bases at V and 4 bases at J, with 9 bases in the middle.

This chain joins TRBV7-2 and TRBJ2-3, with D perhaps TRBD1 (6 bases). The CDR3 has 15 amino acids. Trimming took 1 base from V and 2 from J, leaving 10 bases between them. In germline, CDR1 is SGHTA, CDR2 FQGNSA. CDR3 nucleotides: TGTGCCAGCAGCTTAGGATACAGGGCCACAGATACGCAGTATTTT. This sequence encodes CASSLGYRATDTQYF.

This chain uses TRBV5-1 with TRBJ2-7, with a weak D call TRBD2 (6 bases). The V gene lost 5 bases and the J gene lost 3 bases, with 15 bases spanning the gap. CDR1 is SGHRS and CDR2 is YFSETQ in the germline V gene. This CDR3 has 14 amino acids. Written as DNA, the CDR3 is TGCGCCAGCAGAACGTATCTAGCGAACTACGAGCAGTACTTC. Its protein product is CASRTYLANYEQYF.